The next 16 T cell receptor beta chains were all read from a single sample in a study of shared clonotypes between healthy human individuals. Here immunoSEQ multiplex PCR was the method, and the copy in TCRdb shows in-frame clones only, minus some. This table has 980,000 or so clones, approximately 80% appearing once. The specimen sequenced was memory CD4+ T cells sorted from blood. Subset: CD45RA-negative fraction. All receptors come from a young man in good health.

The chain carries TRBV29-1 and TRBJ1-5, with D hard to call. This CDR3 comprises 15 residues. Looked up from germline, CDR1 is SQVTM and CDR2 is ANQGSEA. Between the trimmed V and J ends, which lost 4 bases and 0 bases, there was a span of 13 bases. Here the CDR3 reads CSVGVAANSNQPQHF. The DNA of the CDR3 is TGCAGCGTTGGGGTGGCAGCAAATAGCAATCAGCCCCAGCATTTT.

The V and J genes are TRBV29-1 and TRBJ1-2, with no clear D. Trimming pared 3 bases from V and 6 bases from J, leaving 14 bases between. The germline CDR1 and CDR2 sequences are SQVTM and ANQGSEA. The CDR3 spans 13 residues. CDR3 protein: CSVDDWGGDGYTF. CDR3 nucleotides: TGCAGCGTTGATGACTGGGGTGGCGATGGCTACACCTTC. Drawing the rest from reference TRBV29-1 and TRBJ1-2, the complete variable domain is SAVISQKPSRDICQRGTSLTIQCQVDSQVTMMFWYRQQPGQSLTLIATANQGSEATYESGFVIDKFPISRPNLTFSTLTVSNMSPEDSSIYLCSVDDWGGDGYTFGSGTRLTVV.

The chain carries TRBV2 and TRBJ2-7, with TRBD2 matching 9 bases. The CDR3 has 17 residues. Germline V CDR1 and CDR2: SNHLY, FYNNEI. Trimming at V came to 7 bases and at J to 3 bases, leaving 16 bases not matched to a gene. CDR3 bases: TGTGCCAGCATCGGTGGCGGGAGGGCCTTAGGAAGCTACGAGCAGTACTTC. It translates to CASIGGGRALGSYEQYF.

V gene TRBV25-1 combines with J gene TRBJ2-1, with 7 nucleotides matching TRBD1. CDR1 is MGHDK and CDR2 is SYGVNS in the germline V gene. The CDR3 totals 15 residues. V lost 4 bases, J lost 3 bases, and 6 bases stayed unmatched. CDR3 loop: CASSATGAIYNEQFF. The CDR3 coding sequence is TGTGCCAGCAGTGCTACAGGGGCGATCTACAATGAGCAGTTCTTC.

This chain uses TRBV7-2 with TRBJ2-5; 7 positions match TRBD2. Trimming at V came to 5 bases and at J to 5 bases, leaving 14 bases not matched to a gene. Germline lookup yields CDR1 SGHTA and CDR2 FQGNSA. The CDR3 is 16 residues long. CDR3 sequence reads: CASSPGYGLEGETQYF. The CDR3 coding sequence is TGTGCCAGCAGCCCGGGATACGGACTAGAAGGGGAGACCCAGTACTTC.

This chain joins TRBV30 and TRBJ2-7; 9 bases are shared with TRBD2. Germline lookup yields CDR1 GTSNPN and CDR2 SVGIG (reference sequence). V was pared by 3 bases and J by 9 bases, with 12 bases of the junction left unmatched. The CDR3 is 14 amino acids. The CDR3 reads CAWSGLAGTYLQYF. In DNA form, the CDR3 reads TGTGCCTGGAGCGGGCTAGCGGGGACCTACCTGCAGTACTTC.

The rearrangement joins TRBV7-9 to TRBJ2-7, with D unresolved. This CDR3 spans 14 amino acids. CDR1 and CDR2 (germline): SEHNR, FQNEAQ (reference sequence). V lost 3 bases to trimming and J lost 2 bases, with 11 bases between them. The CDR3 DNA is TGTGCCAGCAGCTTCGGACCGATCCCCTACGAGCAGTACTTC. Translating it yields CASSFGPIPYEQYF.

The V call is TRBV7-9, the J call TRBJ1-4; 7 nucleotides line up with TRBD1. The CDR3 has 14 residues. In germline, CDR1 is SEHNR, CDR2 FQNEAQ (reference sequence). J gave up 5 bases and V 6 bases, and 6 bases lay outside the gene matches. The DNA of the CDR3 is TGTGCCAGCAGACCGACAGGGCGGAATGAAAAACTGTTTTTT. This encodes CASRPTGRNEKLFF.

On this clone: This specimen includes other DNA sequences encoding the same CDR3. The chain employs TRBV6-1 and TRBJ2-7, with a tentative D call TRBD1 (6 bases). V was trimmed by 6 bases and J by 0 bases, leaving 15 bases between them. Per germline, CDR1 MNHNS and CDR2 SASEGT. The CDR3 length is 15 residues. The CDR3 region is CASRVGQSFSYEQYF. The CDR3 DNA follows: TGTGCCAGCAGGGTAGGACAGTCTTTCTCCTACGAGCAGTACTTC.

The CDR3: CASSLGRAGPINQETQYF. CDR3 bases: TGTGCCAGCAGCCTAGGGCGGGCGGGGCCGATCAACCAAGAGACCCAGTACTTC. The chain carries TRBV7-2 and TRBJ2-5, with D possibly matching TRBD2 (6 bases). Trimming removed 5 bases at V and 0 bases at J, with 22 bases between. The CDR3 extends over 18 amino acids. CDR1 is SGHTA and CDR2 is FQGNSA in the germline V gene. Full variable domain (outside the CDR3, taken from reference TRBV7-2 and TRBJ2-5): GAGVSQSPSNKVTEKGKDVELRCDPISGHTALYWYRQSLGQGLEFLIYFQGNSAPDKSGLPSDRFSAERTGGSVSTLTIQRTQQEDSAVYLCASSLGRAGPINQETQYFGPGTRLLVL.

Comment on this clone: The DNA is omitted, as the CDR3 cannot be located on it reliably, and the CDR3 follows TCRdb's listing. This chain links TRBV11-2 with TRBJ2-5; the table calls TRBD2, which could not be checked here. Per the germline V gene, CDR1 is SGHAT and CDR2 is FQNNGV. The CDR3 numbers 15 amino acids, ends counted. The CDR3 region is CASSPSTSSTSGQYF.

This clone was detected a few times. This chain uses TRBV18 with TRBJ2-5; D remains ambiguous. Germline V CDR1 and CDR2: KGHSH, LQKENI. This CDR3 region has 14 residues. V was pared by 6 bases and J by 2 bases, with 13 bases between. CDR3 in amino acids: CASSTPWQQETQYF. CDR3 nucleotide sequence: TGTGCCAGCTCCACCCCGTGGCAGCAAGAGACCCAGTACTTC. Variable domain in full (rest from reference TRBV18 and TRBJ2-5): NAGVMQNPRHLVRRRGQEARLRCSPMKGHSHVYWYRQLPEEGLKFMVYLQKENIIDESGMPKERFSAEFPKEGPSILRIQQVVRGDSAAYFCASSTPWQQETQYFGPGTRLLVL.

J is TRBJ2-3 and V is TRBV6-6; no definite D call. The V and J ends lost 7 bases and 4 bases respectively, with 9 bases between them. Germline CDR1 reads MNHNY; CDR2 reads SVGAGI (reference sequence). This CDR3 spans 12 amino acids. The chain's CDR3 is CASTRSADTQYF. CDR3 sequence (DNA): TGTGCCAGCACAAGGTCGGCAGATACGCAGTATTTT.

The genes are TRBV7-9 and TRBJ1-2; the D is unclear. V was trimmed by 1 base and J by 6 bases, leaving 12 bases between them. The CDR3 covers 14 residues. Germline loops: CDR1 SEHNR, CDR2 FQNEAQ (reference sequence). CDR3 sequence: CASSLEALTHGYTF. CDR3 coding DNA: TGTGCCAGCAGCTTAGAGGCACTCACGCATGGCTACACCTTC.

The chain combines TRBV11-3 with TRBJ2-1; the D is unclear. V was cut by 1 base and J by 6 bases, with 7 bases left in between. This CDR3 region has 13 residues. Germline V gene lookup returns CDR1 SGHNT and CDR2 YENEEA. The CDR3 DNA reads TGTGCCAGCAGCTTAGGGGTGGGCAATGAGCAGTTCTTC. Translation gives CASSLGVGNEQFF. The entire variable domain, with the rest obtained from reference TRBV11-3 and TRBJ2-1, is as follows: EAGVVQSPRYKIIEKKQPVAFWCNPISGHNTLYWYLQNLGQGPELLIRYENEEAVDDSQLPKDRFSAERLKGVDSTLKIQPAELGDSAVYLCASSLGVGNEQFFGPGTRLTVL.

CDR3 loop: CASSMAGTGFGELFF. CDR3 DNA: TGTGCCAGTAGTATGGCTGGGACAGGGTTCGGGGAGCTGTTTTTT. The rearrangement joins TRBV19 to TRBJ2-2; 9 nucleotides align to TRBD1. Germline trimming cut 3 bases from V and 7 bases from J; bases unmatched to any gene: 6. The germline CDR1 and CDR2 sequences are LNHDA and SQIVND (reference sequence). There are 15 residues in the CDR3. The complete variable domain, with remaining parts taken from reference TRBV19 and TRBJ2-2, reads DGGITQSPKYLFRKEGQNVTLSCEQNLNHDAMYWYRQDPGQGLRLIYYSQIVNDFQKGDIAEGYSVSREKKESFPLTVTSAQKNPTAFYLCASSMAGTGFGELFFGEGSRLTVL.